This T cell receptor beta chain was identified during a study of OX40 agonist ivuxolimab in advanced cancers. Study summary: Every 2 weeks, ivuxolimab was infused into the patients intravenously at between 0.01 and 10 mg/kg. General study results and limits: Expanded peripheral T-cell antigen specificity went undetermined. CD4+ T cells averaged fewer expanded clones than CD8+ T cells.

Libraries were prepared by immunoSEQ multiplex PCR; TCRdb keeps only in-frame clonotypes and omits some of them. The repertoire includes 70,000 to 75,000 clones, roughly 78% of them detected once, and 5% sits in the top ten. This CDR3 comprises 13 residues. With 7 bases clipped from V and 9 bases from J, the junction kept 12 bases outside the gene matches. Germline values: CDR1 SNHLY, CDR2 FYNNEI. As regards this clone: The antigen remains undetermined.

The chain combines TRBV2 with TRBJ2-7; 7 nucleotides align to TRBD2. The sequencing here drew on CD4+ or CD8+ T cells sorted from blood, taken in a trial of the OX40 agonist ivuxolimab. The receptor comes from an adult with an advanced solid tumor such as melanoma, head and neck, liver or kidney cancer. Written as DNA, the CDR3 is TGTGCCAGCACTCCTAAGGGAGGGATGGGGCAGTACTTC. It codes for CASTPKGGMGQYF.